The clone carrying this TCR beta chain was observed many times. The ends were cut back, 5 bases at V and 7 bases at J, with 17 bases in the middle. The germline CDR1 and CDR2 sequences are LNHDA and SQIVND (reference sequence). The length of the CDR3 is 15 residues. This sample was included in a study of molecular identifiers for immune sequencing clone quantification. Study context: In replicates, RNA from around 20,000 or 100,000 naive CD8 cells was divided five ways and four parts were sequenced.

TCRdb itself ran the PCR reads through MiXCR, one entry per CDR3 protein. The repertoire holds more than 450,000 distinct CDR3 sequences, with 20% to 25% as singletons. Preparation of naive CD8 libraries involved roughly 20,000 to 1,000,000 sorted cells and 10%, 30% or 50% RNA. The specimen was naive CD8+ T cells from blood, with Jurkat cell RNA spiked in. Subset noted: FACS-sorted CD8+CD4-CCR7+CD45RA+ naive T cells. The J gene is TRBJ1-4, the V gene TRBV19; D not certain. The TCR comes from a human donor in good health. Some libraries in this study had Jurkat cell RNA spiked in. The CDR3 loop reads CASSLPGKEGEKLFF. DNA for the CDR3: TGTGCCAGTAGTCTCCCCGGGAAGGAGGGTGAAAAACTGTTTTTT.